This T cell receptor beta chain was identified during a study of blood T cell repertoires in COVID-19. The sample holds a few counts of this clone. Sequenced by immunoSEQ multiplex PCR; TCRdb stores in-frame clones only, minus some. The sample yields some 210,000 clones, 84% seen once. V was clipped by 6 bases and J by 8 bases; unmatched bases: 9. The germline V gene has CDR1 SNHLY and CDR2 FYNNEI. The CDR3 sequence is 14 residues long. The sequence derives from a woman aged 45-59 years with active or convalescent COVID-19. The chain is built from TRBV2 and TRBJ1-4, with 7 positions matching TRBD1. The source material was peripheral blood. The CDR3, as DNA: TGTGCCAGCAGGGAACAGGGGCTAGGGGAAAAACTGTTTTTT. This translates into CASREQGLGEKLFF.